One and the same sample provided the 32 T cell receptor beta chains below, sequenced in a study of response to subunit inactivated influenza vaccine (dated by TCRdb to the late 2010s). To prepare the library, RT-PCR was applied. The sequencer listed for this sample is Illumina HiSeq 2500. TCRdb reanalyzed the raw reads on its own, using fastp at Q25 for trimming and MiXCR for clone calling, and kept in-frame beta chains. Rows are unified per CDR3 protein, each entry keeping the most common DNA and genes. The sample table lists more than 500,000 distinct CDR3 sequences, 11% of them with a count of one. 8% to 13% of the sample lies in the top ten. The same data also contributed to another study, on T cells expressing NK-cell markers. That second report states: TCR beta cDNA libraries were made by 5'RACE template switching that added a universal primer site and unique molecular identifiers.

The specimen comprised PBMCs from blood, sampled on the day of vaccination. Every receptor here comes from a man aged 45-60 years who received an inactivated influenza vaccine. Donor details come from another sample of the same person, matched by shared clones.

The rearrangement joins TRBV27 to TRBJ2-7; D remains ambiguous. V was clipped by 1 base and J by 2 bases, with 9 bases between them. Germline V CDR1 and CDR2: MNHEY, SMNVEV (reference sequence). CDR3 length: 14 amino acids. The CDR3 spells CASSLFVGTYEQYF. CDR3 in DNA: TGTGCCAGCAGTTTATTTGTCGGCACCTACGAGCAGTACTTC.

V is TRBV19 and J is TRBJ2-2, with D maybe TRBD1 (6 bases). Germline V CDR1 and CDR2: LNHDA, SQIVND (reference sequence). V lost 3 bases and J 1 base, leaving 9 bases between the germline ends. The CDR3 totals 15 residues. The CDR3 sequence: CASSMRTENTGELFF. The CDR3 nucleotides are TGTGCCAGTAGTATGAGGACAGAGAACACCGGGGAGCTGTTTTTT. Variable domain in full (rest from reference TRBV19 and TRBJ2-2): DGGITQSPKYLFRKEGQNVTLSCEQNLNHDAMYWYRQDPGQGLRLIYYSQIVNDFQKGDIAEGYSVSREKKESFPLTVTSAQKNPTAFYLCASSMRTENTGELFFGEGSRLTVL.

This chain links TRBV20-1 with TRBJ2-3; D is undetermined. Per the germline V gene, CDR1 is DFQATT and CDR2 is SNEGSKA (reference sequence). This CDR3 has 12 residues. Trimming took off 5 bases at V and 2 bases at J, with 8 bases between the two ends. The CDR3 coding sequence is TGCAGTGCTGCCCGGTCCACAGATACGCAGTATTTT. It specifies CSAARSTDTQYF.

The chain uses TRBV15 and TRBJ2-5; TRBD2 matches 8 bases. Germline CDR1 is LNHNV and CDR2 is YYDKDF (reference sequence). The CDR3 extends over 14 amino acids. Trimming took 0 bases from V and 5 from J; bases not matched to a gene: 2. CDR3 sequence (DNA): TGTGCCACCAGCAGAGATCCGGGGGGGGAGACCCAGTACTTC. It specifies CATSRDPGGETQYF. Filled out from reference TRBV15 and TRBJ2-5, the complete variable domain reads DAMVIQNPRYQVTQFGKPVTLSCSQTLNHNVMYWYQQKSSQAPKLLFHYYDKDFNNEADTPDNFQSRRPNTSFCFLDIRSPGLGDTAMYLCATSRDPGGETQYFGPGTRLLVL.

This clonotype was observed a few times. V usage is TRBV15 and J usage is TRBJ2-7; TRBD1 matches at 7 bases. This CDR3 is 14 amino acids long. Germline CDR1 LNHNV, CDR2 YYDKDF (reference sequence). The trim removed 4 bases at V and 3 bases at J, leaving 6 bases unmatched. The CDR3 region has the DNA TGTGCCACCAGCAAAACAGGGGCAATCTACGAGCAGTACTTC. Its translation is CATSKTGAIYEQYF.

The CDR3 region has the DNA TGTGCCAGCAGCTCCGGGGGACCGAGTTCACCCCTCCACTTT. Protein product: CASSSGGPSSPLHF. V and J are TRBV7-2 and TRBJ1-6; D may be TRBD1 (5 bases). The germline gives CDR1 SGHTA, CDR2 FQGNSA. The CDR3 is 14 residues long. Trimming removed 4 bases from V and 9 bases from J, with 13 bases in between.

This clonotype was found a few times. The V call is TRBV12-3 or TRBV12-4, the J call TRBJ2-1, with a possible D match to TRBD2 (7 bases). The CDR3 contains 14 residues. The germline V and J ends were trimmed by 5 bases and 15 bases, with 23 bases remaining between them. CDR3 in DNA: TGTGCCAGCAGTCCTGACGGGACGGGGGGCGAATGGTTCTTC. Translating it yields CASSPDGTGGEWFF.

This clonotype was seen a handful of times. This chain's CDR3 is CASSQKRDRVTYEQYF. CDR3 DNA: TGTGCCAGCAGTCAGAAACGGGACAGGGTTACGTACGAGCAGTACTTC. This chain connects TRBV2 to TRBJ2-7, with TRBD1 matching over 9 bases. V dropped 5 bases and J dropped 4; count of bases not matched to a gene: 12. The CDR3 is 16 residues long. Germline CDR1 SNHLY, CDR2 FYNNEI.

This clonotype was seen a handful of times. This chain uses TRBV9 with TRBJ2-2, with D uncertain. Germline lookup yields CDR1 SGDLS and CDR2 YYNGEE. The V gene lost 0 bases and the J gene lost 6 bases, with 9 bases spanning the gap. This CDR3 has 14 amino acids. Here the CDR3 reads CASSVEPDPGELFF. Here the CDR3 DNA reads TGTGCCAGCAGCGTAGAACCAGACCCCGGGGAGCTGTTTTTT.

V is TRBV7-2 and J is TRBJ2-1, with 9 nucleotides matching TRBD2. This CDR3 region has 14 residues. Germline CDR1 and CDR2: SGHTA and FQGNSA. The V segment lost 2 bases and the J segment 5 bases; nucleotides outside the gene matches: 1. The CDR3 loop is CASSLRLADNEQFF. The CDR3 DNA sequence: TGTGCCAGCAGCTTAAGACTAGCGGACAATGAGCAGTTCTTC.

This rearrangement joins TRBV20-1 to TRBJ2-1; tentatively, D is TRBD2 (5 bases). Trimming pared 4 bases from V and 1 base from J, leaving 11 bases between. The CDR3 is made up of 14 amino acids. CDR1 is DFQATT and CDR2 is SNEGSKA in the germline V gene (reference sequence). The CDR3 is CSAIRGGSYNEQFF. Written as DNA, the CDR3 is TGCAGTGCTATACGGGGTGGGTCCTACAATGAGCAGTTCTTC.

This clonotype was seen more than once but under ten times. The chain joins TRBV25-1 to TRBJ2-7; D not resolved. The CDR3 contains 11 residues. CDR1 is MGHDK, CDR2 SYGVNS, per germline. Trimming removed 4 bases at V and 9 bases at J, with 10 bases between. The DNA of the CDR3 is TGTGCCAGCAGTGCCCACATGAGGCAGTACTTC. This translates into CASSAHMRQYF.

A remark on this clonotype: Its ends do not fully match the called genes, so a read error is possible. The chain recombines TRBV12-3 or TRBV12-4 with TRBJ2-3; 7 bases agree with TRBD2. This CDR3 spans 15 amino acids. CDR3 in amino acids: CASNHLADRTDTQYF. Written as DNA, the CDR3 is TGTGCCAGCAATCACCTAGCGGATCGCACAGATACGCAGTACTTT.

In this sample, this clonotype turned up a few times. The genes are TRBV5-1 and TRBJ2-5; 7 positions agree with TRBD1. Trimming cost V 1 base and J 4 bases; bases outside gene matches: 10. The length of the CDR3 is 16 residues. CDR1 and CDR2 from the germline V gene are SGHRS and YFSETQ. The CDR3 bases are TGCGCCAGCAGCTTGACGGGACAGAGTAAAGGAGAGACCCAGTACTTC. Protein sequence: CASSLTGQSKGETQYF.

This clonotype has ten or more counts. DNA for the CDR3: TGTGCCAGCAGCTTTGACCCCGGGACTAGTGACGAGCAGTACTTC. Amino acid sequence: CASSFDPGTSDEQYF. J is TRBJ2-7 and V is TRBV7-8; 8 nucleotides agree with TRBD2. This CDR3 has 15 amino acids. Germline V gene lookup returns CDR1 SGHVS and CDR2 FQNEAQ. V lost 3 bases to trimming and J lost 5 bases; unmatched junction nucleotides: 9.

CDR3 nucleotides: TGTGCCAGCAGCACCTCCCAAGCGGAGCCCCCGTGGACCCAGTACTTC. As protein: CASSTSQAEPPWTQYF. V and J are TRBV6-2 or TRBV6-3 and TRBJ2-5; D perhaps matches TRBD2 (5 bases). Trimming left V 6 bases short and J 7 bases short, with 24 bases between. The CDR3 has 16 residues. CDR1 and CDR2 from the germline V gene are MNHEY and SVGEGT.

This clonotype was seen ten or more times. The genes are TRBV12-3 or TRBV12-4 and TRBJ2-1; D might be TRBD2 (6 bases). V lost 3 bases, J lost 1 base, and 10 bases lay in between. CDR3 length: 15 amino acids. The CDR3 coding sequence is TGTGCCAGCAGTTTTGGGGACTTATCCTACAATGAGCAGTTCTTC. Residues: CASSFGDLSYNEQFF.

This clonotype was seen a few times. CDR3 loop: CASSFWTGSSYEQYF. CDR3 bases: TGCGCCAGCAGCTTTTGGACAGGGAGCTCCTACGAGCAGTACTTC. The chain links TRBV5-1 to TRBJ2-7; 8 bases agree with TRBD1. The CDR3 has 15 residues. Trimming cost V 2 bases and J 0 bases; bases outside gene matches: 4. Germline CDR1 and CDR2: SGHRS and YFSETQ.

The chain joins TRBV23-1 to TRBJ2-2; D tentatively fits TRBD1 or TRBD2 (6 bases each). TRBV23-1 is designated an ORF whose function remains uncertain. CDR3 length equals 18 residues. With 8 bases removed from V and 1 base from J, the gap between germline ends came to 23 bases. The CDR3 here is CASGVRGWGEKNTGELFF. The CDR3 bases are TGCGCCAGCGGAGTCAGGGGTTGGGGGGAAAAGAACACCGGGGAGCTGTTTTTT.

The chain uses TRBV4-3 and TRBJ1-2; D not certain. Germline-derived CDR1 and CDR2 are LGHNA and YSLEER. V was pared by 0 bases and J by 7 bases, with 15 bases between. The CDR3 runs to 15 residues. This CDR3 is CASSQDRFGEGGYTF. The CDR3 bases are TGCGCCAGCAGCCAAGATAGGTTCGGGGAAGGTGGCTACACCTTC.

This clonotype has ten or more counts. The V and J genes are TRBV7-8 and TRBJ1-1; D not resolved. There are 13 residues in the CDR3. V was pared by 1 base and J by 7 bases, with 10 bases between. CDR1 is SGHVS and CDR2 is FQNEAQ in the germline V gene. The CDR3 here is CASSLGRAFEAFF. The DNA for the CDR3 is TGTGCCAGCAGCTTAGGTAGGGCCTTTGAAGCTTTCTTT.

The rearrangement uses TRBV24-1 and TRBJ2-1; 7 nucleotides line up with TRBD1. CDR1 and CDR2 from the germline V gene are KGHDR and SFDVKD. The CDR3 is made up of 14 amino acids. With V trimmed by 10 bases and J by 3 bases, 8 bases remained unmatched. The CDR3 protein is CATGDREFYNEQFF. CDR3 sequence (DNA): TGTGCCACTGGTGACAGGGAGTTCTACAATGAGCAGTTCTTC.

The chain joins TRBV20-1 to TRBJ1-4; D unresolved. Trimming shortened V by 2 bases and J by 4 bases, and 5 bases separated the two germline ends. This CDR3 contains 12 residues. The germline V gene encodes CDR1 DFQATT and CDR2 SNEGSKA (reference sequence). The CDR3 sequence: CSARRVNEKLFF. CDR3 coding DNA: TGCAGTGCTAGACGGGTTAATGAAAAACTGTTTTTT.

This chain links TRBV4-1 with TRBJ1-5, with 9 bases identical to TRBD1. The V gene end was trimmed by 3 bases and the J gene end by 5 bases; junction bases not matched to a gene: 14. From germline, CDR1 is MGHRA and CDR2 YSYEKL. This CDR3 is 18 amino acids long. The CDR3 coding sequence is TGCGCCAGCAGCCAGGTCCGGGGACAGGGTGGGGTTCATCAGCCCCAGCATTTT. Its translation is CASSQVRGQGGVHQPQHF.

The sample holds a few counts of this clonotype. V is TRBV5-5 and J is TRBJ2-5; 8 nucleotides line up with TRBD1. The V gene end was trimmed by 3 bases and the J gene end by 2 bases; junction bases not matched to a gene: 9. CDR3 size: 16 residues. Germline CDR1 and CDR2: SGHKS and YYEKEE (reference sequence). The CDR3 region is CASSSPSGGSQETQYF. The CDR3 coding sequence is TGTGCCAGCAGCTCACCTTCAGGGGGCAGTCAAGAGACCCAGTACTTC.

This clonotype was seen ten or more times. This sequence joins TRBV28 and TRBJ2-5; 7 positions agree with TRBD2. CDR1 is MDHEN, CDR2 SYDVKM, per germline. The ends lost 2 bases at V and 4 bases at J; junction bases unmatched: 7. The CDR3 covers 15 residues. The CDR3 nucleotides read TGTGCCAGCAGTTTACGTGGCGGGGGACGAGAGACCCAGTACTTC. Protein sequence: CASSLRGGGRETQYF.

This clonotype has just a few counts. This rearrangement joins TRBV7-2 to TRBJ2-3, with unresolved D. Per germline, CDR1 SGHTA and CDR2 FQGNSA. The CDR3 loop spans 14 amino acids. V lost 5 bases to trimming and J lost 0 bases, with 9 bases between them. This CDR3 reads CASSRRFSTDTQYF. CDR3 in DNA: TGTGCCAGCAGCCGGAGATTTAGCACAGATACGCAGTATTTT.

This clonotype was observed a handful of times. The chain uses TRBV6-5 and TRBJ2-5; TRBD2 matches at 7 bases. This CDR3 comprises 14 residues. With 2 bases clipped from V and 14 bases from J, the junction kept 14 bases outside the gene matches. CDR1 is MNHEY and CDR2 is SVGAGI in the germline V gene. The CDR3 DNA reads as TGTGCCAGCAGTTACAGCGGGACGGCCCTTCCGAAATACTTC. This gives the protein CASSYSGTALPKYF.

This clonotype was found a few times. The CDR3: CASSYIGELFF. CDR3 nucleotide sequence: TGTGCCAGCAGTTACATTGGGGAGCTGTTTTTT. The rearrangement joins TRBV6-5 to TRBJ2-2; D remains unclear. Germline V CDR1 and CDR2: MNHEY, SVGAGI. The ends were cut back, 2 bases at V and 8 bases at J, with 3 bases in the middle. CDR3 length: 11 residues.

The CDR3 DNA reads as TGTGCCAGCAGCCGCCCCACCGGACTAGCGGGGGGGATCTCCTACAATGAGCAGTTCTTC. Its protein is CASSRPTGLAGGISYNEQFF. The V and J genes are TRBV11-2 and TRBJ2-1, with 15 positions matching TRBD2. Germline CDR1 SGHAT, CDR2 FQNNGV. This CDR3 region has 20 residues. V shed 5 bases and J 0 bases; nucleotides not matched to a gene: 11. Using reference TRBV11-2 and TRBJ2-1 for the parts outside the CDR3, the full variable domain is EAGVAQSPRYKIIEKRQSVAFWCNPISGHATLYWYQQILGQGPKLLIQFQNNGVVDDSQLPKDRFSAERLKGVDSTLKIQPAKLEDSAVYLCASSRPTGLAGGISYNEQFFGPGTRLTVL.

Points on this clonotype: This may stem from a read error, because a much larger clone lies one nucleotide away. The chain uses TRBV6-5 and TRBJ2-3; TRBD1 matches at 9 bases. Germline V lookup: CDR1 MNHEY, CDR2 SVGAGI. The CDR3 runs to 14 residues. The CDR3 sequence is CASNYRGRKDTQYF. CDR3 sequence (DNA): TGTGCCAGCAATTACAGGGGGCGCAAGGATACGCAGTATTTT.

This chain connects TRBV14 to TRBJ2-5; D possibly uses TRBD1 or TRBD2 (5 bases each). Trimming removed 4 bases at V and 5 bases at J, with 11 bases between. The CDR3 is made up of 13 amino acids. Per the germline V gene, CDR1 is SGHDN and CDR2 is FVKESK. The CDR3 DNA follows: TGTGCCAGCAGCCGGGGACCTAGGGAGACCCAGTACTTC. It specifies CASSRGPRETQYF.